The source of this T cell receptor beta chain is a study of CD4 and CD8 cells across lung adenocarcinoma regions. This CDR3 is 15 amino acids long. The germline V gene has CDR1 MGHRA and CDR2 YSYEKL. The V end was cut by 4 bases, the J end by 7 bases, with 17 bases between. TCRdb independently ran MiXCR on the PCR reads; one entry per CDR3 protein. The sample consists of roughly 4,000 distinct CDR3 sequences, approximately 50% of them appearing once. The patients had localized lung adenocarcinoma, a non-small cell subtype. V is TRBV4-1 and J is TRBJ2-1, with no clear D. Sequencing was carried out using CD4+ T cells from the margin of a lung tumor. This sequence was found in a female donor with lung adenocarcinoma. The CD4 and CD8 labels of this study may be unreliable. CDR3: CASSPQMGLRNEQFF. As DNA, the CDR3 is TGCGCCAGCAGCCCCCAAATGGGCTTGAGAAATGAGCAGTTCTTC.